This T cell receptor beta chain is drawn from a study of blood T cell repertoires in COVID-19. Overall study: PBMCs, B-cell-depleted T cells, or T cells were the source of the cDNA or gDNA that made up the material.

The repertoire was sequenced with immunoSEQ multiplex PCR; TCRdb's copy has only in-frame clones and lacks some. The table records about 60,000 clones, 65% to 90% of them present only once. The germline V and J ends were trimmed by 3 bases and 3 bases, with 13 bases remaining between them. CDR3 length: 15 amino acids. Germline values: CDR1 SGHDT, CDR2 YYEEEE. The clonotype originates from a middle-aged man with acute or convalescent COVID-19. The genes are TRBV5-6 and TRBJ2-1, with D possibly TRBD2 on 6 matching bases. The sequenced sample was peripheral blood. The CDR3: CASSYRRVIYNEQFF. The CDR3 DNA sequence: TGTGCCAGCAGCTACCGGAGGGTTATCTACAATGAGCAGTTCTTC.